Listed below are T cell receptor beta chains from one sample, sequenced in a study of blood T cell repertoires in COVID-19. Some clones are missing from TCRdb's copy, which holds only in-frame ones; the method was immunoSEQ multiplex PCR. The data show 150,000 to 200,000 clones, about four fifths seen once. Source material: peripheral blood. All receptors derive from a woman in her sixties or seventies with COVID-19, enrolled during active disease. The CDR3 runs from the conserved cysteine through the conserved F or W. The order of the fields is V gene, D gene, J gene, clone size, CDR3 DNA, CDR3 protein. A D gene is named only where the DNA matches it firmly. Clone sizes are given selectively: once, few, many, or a class where the clone is expanded.

v_call: TRBV6-5
d_call: TRBD1
j_call: TRBJ1-1
clone_size: -
cdr3_nt: TGTGCCAGCAGTTCATTGGGACAGAGGAACACTGAAGCTTTCTTT
cdr3_aa: CASSSLGQRNTEAFF

v_call: TRBV7-2
d_call: TRBD2
j_call: TRBJ2-1
clone_size: -
cdr3_nt: TGTGCCAGCAGCTTAGGGCTAGCGGGAGGGCAGGGGTTCTTC
cdr3_aa: CASSLGLAGGQGFF

v_call: TRBV28
d_call: -
j_call: TRBJ2-7
clone_size: -
cdr3_nt: TGTGCCAGCAGTTTAGGAGGGTCCTACGAGCAGTACTTC
cdr3_aa: CASSLGGSYEQYF

v_call: TRBV19
d_call: -
j_call: TRBJ2-6
clone_size: -
cdr3_nt: TGTGCCAGTAGTATAGAGCCCTTTGTACACGGAGGATCTGGGGCCAACGTCCTGACTTTC
cdr3_aa: CASSIEPFVHGGSGANVLTF

v_call: TRBV4-3
d_call: -
j_call: TRBJ2-1
clone_size: -
cdr3_nt: TGCGCCAGCAGCCAAGGCCCGTCCGGGGTCCCTTACAATGAGCAGTTCTTC
cdr3_aa: CASSQGPSGVPYNEQFF

v_call: TRBV7-2
d_call: TRBD2
j_call: TRBJ2-7
clone_size: -
cdr3_nt: TGTGCCAGCAGCTTAGCGCGCCTAGCGGGACGGGAGCAGTACTTC
cdr3_aa: CASSLARLAGREQYF

v_call: TRBV27
d_call: TRBD1
j_call: TRBJ1-1
clone_size: -
cdr3_nt: TGTGCCAGCAGTTTCTCTGGACAGGGGAGGGGCACTGAAGCTTTCTTT
cdr3_aa: CASSFSGQGRGTEAFF

v_call: TRBV18
d_call: TRBD1
j_call: TRBJ1-2
clone_size: once
cdr3_nt: TGTGCCAGCTCTCGCGAGACAGGGTTGGTGAACGGCTACACCTTC
cdr3_aa: CASSRETGLVNGYTF

v_call: TRBV28
d_call: -
j_call: TRBJ1-3
clone_size: -
cdr3_nt: TGTGCCAGCAGAGGACAGTCCGCTGGAAACACCATATATTTT
cdr3_aa: CASRGQSAGNTIYF

v_call: TRBV5-1
d_call: -
j_call: TRBJ2-3
clone_size: -
cdr3_nt: TGCGCCAGCAGCTTGGCTCCCTCTACCACAGATACGCAGTATTTT
cdr3_aa: CASSLAPSTTDTQYF

v_call: TRBV28
d_call: -
j_call: TRBJ1-2
clone_size: -
cdr3_nt: TGTGCCAGCAGTCCCGGGAACTATGGCTACACCTTC
cdr3_aa: CASSPGNYGYTF

v_call: TRBV4-3
d_call: -
j_call: TRBJ1-1
clone_size: -
cdr3_nt: TGCGCCAGCAGCCAAGGGGGAGAAGGGAACACTGAAGCTTTCTTT
cdr3_aa: CASSQGGEGNTEAFF

v_call: TRBV5-1
d_call: TRBD1
j_call: TRBJ2-2
clone_size: -
cdr3_nt: TGCGCCGGACGACAGGGGACGGTCGGGGAGCTGTTTTTT
cdr3_aa: CAGRQGTVGELFF

v_call: TRBV5-4
d_call: -
j_call: TRBJ2-5
clone_size: -
cdr3_nt: TGTGCCATGTTGTACAGGGAACGGGAGACCCAGTACTTC
cdr3_aa: CAMLYRERETQYF

v_call: TRBV24-1
d_call: -
j_call: TRBJ2-1
clone_size: -
cdr3_nt: TGTGCCACCAGTGATTCGAGACTACAGACCTACAATGAGCAGTTCTTC
cdr3_aa: CATSDSRLQTYNEQFF

v_call: TRBV5-5
d_call: TRBD1
j_call: TRBJ1-6
clone_size: -
cdr3_nt: TGTGCCAGCAGCTCCGGTGGGACAGGAGGAAATTCACCCCTCCACTTT
cdr3_aa: CASSSGGTGGNSPLHF

v_call: TRBV7-2
d_call: -
j_call: TRBJ1-3
clone_size: -
cdr3_nt: TGTGCCAGCAGCTCGACAGTTACTGGAAACACCATATATTTT
cdr3_aa: CASSSTVTGNTIYF

v_call: TRBV7-2
d_call: -
j_call: TRBJ1-5
clone_size: -
cdr3_nt: TGTGCCAGCAGCTTATACCAGGGATATCAGCCCCAGCATTTT
cdr3_aa: CASSLYQGYQPQHF

v_call: TRBV18
d_call: TRBD2
j_call: TRBJ2-1
clone_size: -
cdr3_nt: TGTGCCAGCTCACCTTCCGGGACTAGCGGGGTTAACCAGCAGTTCTTC
cdr3_aa: CASSPSGTSGVNQQFF

v_call: TRBV9
d_call: -
j_call: TRBJ1-3
clone_size: -
cdr3_nt: TGTGCCAGCGGACGGGGGTCTAACTCTGGAAACACCATATATTTT
cdr3_aa: CASGRGSNSGNTIYF

v_call: TRBV3-1/TRBV3-2
d_call: -
j_call: TRBJ1-1
clone_size: -
cdr3_nt: TGTGCCAGCAGCCTGGGGGGGGACCGACCCACTGAAGCTTTCTTT
cdr3_aa: CASSLGGDRPTEAFF

v_call: TRBV3-1/TRBV3-2
d_call: -
j_call: TRBJ2-5
clone_size: -
cdr3_nt: TGTGCCAGCAGCCCTAGTGGTGGAGAGACCCAGTACTTC
cdr3_aa: CASSPSGGETQYF

v_call: TRBV3-1/TRBV3-2
d_call: -
j_call: TRBJ2-1
clone_size: -
cdr3_nt: TGTGCCAGCAGTACTAATAACCCTCCTAATGAGCAGTTCTTC
cdr3_aa: CASSTNNPPNEQFF

v_call: TRBV19
d_call: -
j_call: TRBJ2-3
clone_size: -
cdr3_nt: TGTGCCAGTAGCTCTACTCGGACAGTTAGCACAGATACGCAGTATTTT
cdr3_aa: CASSSTRTVSTDTQYF

v_call: TRBV27
d_call: -
j_call: TRBJ1-6
clone_size: -
cdr3_nt: TGTGCCAGCAGGTTGTCGGGGTTACCCCTCCACTTT
cdr3_aa: CASRLSGLPLHF

v_call: TRBV19
d_call: TRBD1
j_call: TRBJ1-2
clone_size: few
cdr3_nt: TGTGCCACTTCGCTCAGGGGGATCAACTATGGCTACACCTTC
cdr3_aa: CATSLRGINYGYTF

v_call: TRBV15
d_call: TRBD1
j_call: TRBJ2-1
clone_size: -
cdr3_nt: TGTGCCACCAGCGGCCGGGACAGGGTGGGCTACAATGAGCAGTTCTTC
cdr3_aa: CATSGRDRVGYNEQFF

v_call: TRBV28
d_call: -
j_call: TRBJ2-6
clone_size: -
cdr3_nt: TGTGCCAGCAGTTCGACCGCGGCGGCTGGGGCCAACGTCCTGACTTTC
cdr3_aa: CASSSTAAAGANVLTF

v_call: TRBV30
d_call: -
j_call: TRBJ2-2
clone_size: -
cdr3_nt: TGTGCCTGGGGTCAGAACACCGGGGAGCTGTTTTTT
cdr3_aa: CAWGQNTGELFF

v_call: TRBV18
d_call: TRBD2
j_call: TRBJ2-1
clone_size: -
cdr3_nt: TGTGCCAGCTCCTCTAGCGGGAGTGACAATGAGCAGTTCTTC
cdr3_aa: CASSSSGSDNEQFF

v_call: TRBV10-3
d_call: -
j_call: TRBJ2-7
clone_size: once
cdr3_nt: TGTGCCATCGGGCAGGGCTACGAGCAGTACTTC
cdr3_aa: CAIGQGYEQYF

v_call: TRBV30
d_call: -
j_call: TRBJ2-5
clone_size: -
cdr3_nt: TGTGCCTGTGGTCAGTCCCAAGAGACCCAGTACTTC
cdr3_aa: CACGQSQETQYF

v_call: TRBV6-5
d_call: -
j_call: TRBJ1-2
clone_size: -
cdr3_nt: TGTGCCAGTAATCCCTCTAGCGGCTATGGCTACACCTTC
cdr3_aa: CASNPSSGYGYTF

v_call: TRBV6-2/TRBV6-3
d_call: -
j_call: TRBJ1-2
clone_size: -
cdr3_nt: TGTGCCAGCAGCCAAACTGAGAACTATGGCTACACCTTC
cdr3_aa: CASSQTENYGYTF

v_call: TRBV5-1
d_call: -
j_call: TRBJ2-2
clone_size: -
cdr3_nt: TGCGCCAGCAGCTTGGTCCCGGGTAGTTGGACCGGGGAGCTGTTTTTT
cdr3_aa: CASSLVPGSWTGELFF

v_call: TRBV27
d_call: -
j_call: TRBJ1-2
clone_size: -
cdr3_nt: TGTGCCAGCAGTTTAATAGTGACGACGGGTCTCTATGGCTACACCTTC
cdr3_aa: CASSLIVTTGLYGYTF

v_call: TRBV7-2
d_call: TRBD2
j_call: TRBJ2-1
clone_size: few
cdr3_nt: TGTGCCAGCAGCAGTTCAGGGAGGGGTTCCTACAATGAGCAGTTCTTC
cdr3_aa: CASSSSGRGSYNEQFF

v_call: TRBV6-6
d_call: -
j_call: TRBJ1-5
clone_size: -
cdr3_nt: TGTGCCAGCAGTCGTACGGGGTTCAATCAGCCCCAGCATTTT
cdr3_aa: CASSRTGFNQPQHF

v_call: TRBV7-2
d_call: -
j_call: TRBJ2-7
clone_size: few
cdr3_nt: TGTGCCAGCAGCTCCTACGGGGGAGAGCGCTACGAGCAGTACTTC
cdr3_aa: CASSSYGGERYEQYF

v_call: TRBV28
d_call: -
j_call: TRBJ2-7
clone_size: -
cdr3_nt: TGTGCCAGCAGTTTGAGGGTTTACGAGCAGTACTTC
cdr3_aa: CASSLRVYEQYF

v_call: TRBV11-2
d_call: TRBD1
j_call: TRBJ1-1
clone_size: -
cdr3_nt: TGTGCCAGCAGCTACGGACAGGTGAACACTGAAGCTTTCTTT
cdr3_aa: CASSYGQVNTEAFF

v_call: TRBV20-1
d_call: -
j_call: TRBJ1-1
clone_size: -
cdr3_nt: TGCAGTGCTAGAATGCGCACTGAAGCTTTCTTT
cdr3_aa: CSARMRTEAFF

v_call: TRBV15
d_call: TRBD2
j_call: TRBJ2-1
clone_size: -
cdr3_nt: TGTGCCACCAGCAGAGATTTCGGCGGGAGGGCCGATGAGCAGTTCTTC
cdr3_aa: CATSRDFGGRADEQFF

v_call: TRBV29-1
d_call: -
j_call: TRBJ1-2
clone_size: many
cdr3_nt: TGCAGCTCCCAACCTGGACTGAGGGGCTACACCTTC
cdr3_aa: CSSQPGLRGYTF

v_call: TRBV6-1
d_call: -
j_call: TRBJ1-2
clone_size: -
cdr3_nt: TGTGCCAGCAGTGAAGCGGGCCGAAACTATGGCTACACCTTC
cdr3_aa: CASSEAGRNYGYTF

v_call: TRBV7-6
d_call: TRBD2
j_call: TRBJ2-1
clone_size: -
cdr3_nt: TGTGCCAGCAGCTTAGTAGCGGGAGCGGGGGATGAGCAGTTCTTC
cdr3_aa: CASSLVAGAGDEQFF

v_call: TRBV5-4
d_call: TRBD2
j_call: TRBJ2-1
clone_size: -
cdr3_nt: TGTGCCAGCAGCTTGGGGACTAGCGGGAGCGTAGGCAATGAGCAGTTCTTC
cdr3_aa: CASSLGTSGSVGNEQFF

v_call: TRBV6-5
d_call: -
j_call: TRBJ1-2
clone_size: -
cdr3_nt: TGTGCCAGCAGTTCACCCGCCAACCGGGGCTATGGCTACACCTTC
cdr3_aa: CASSSPANRGYGYTF

v_call: TRBV7-2
d_call: TRBD1
j_call: TRBJ1-5
clone_size: -
cdr3_nt: TGTGCCAGCAGCTTAGCCACAGGGGGCCCCAATCAGCCCCAGCATTTT
cdr3_aa: CASSLATGGPNQPQHF

v_call: TRBV7-9
d_call: -
j_call: TRBJ1-2
clone_size: -
cdr3_nt: TGTGCCAGCAGCTTAACCTCCATCGGGATCAACTATGGCTACACCTTC
cdr3_aa: CASSLTSIGINYGYTF

v_call: TRBV28
d_call: -
j_call: TRBJ1-1
clone_size: -
cdr3_nt: TGTGCCACCTTCACCAGGGGAGACACTGAAGCTTTCTTT
cdr3_aa: CATFTRGDTEAFF

v_call: TRBV5-8
d_call: -
j_call: TRBJ2-5
clone_size: once
cdr3_nt: TGTGCCAGCAGCTTTTCTCAGGGGGGACAGTACTTC
cdr3_aa: CASSFSQGGQYF

v_call: TRBV28
d_call: TRBD1
j_call: TRBJ2-7
clone_size: -
cdr3_nt: TGTGCCAGCAGTTTAAGGGACAGGATATACGAGCAGTACTTC
cdr3_aa: CASSLRDRIYEQYF